A single sample gave rise to the 28 T cell receptor beta chains below, sequenced in a study of blood T cell repertoires in COVID-19. This table comes from immunoSEQ multiplex PCR, and its TCRdb copy is limited to in-frame clones, with some not included. Seen here are hundreds of thousands of clones, 90% to 95% observed once, and the top ten hold less than 3.5%. The sequenced sample consisted of peripheral blood. These receptors were taken from a woman younger than 35 who had recovered from COVID-19.

V and J are TRBV7-2 and TRBJ1-2; tentative D call: TRBD1 (5 bases). V lost 4 bases and J lost 4, with 10 bases in between. Germline lookup yields CDR1 SGHTA and CDR2 FQGNSA. This CDR3 has 13 amino acids. In nucleotides, the CDR3 is TGTGCCAGCAGCTCCTCCGGGGGCTATGGCTACACCTTC. Protein sequence: CASSSSGGYGYTF.

The V call is TRBV5-6, the J call TRBJ2-3, with 10 bases matching TRBD2. The J segment lost 2 bases and the V segment lost 2 bases, leaving 5 bases of the junction unmatched. Germline CDR1 reads SGHDT; CDR2 reads YYEEEE. CDR3 length equals 16 residues. The CDR3 sequence: CASSFSGGIHTDTQYF. The CDR3 DNA is TGTGCCAGCAGCTTTAGCGGGGGGATTCACACAGATACGCAGTATTTT.

This chain connects TRBV7-9 to TRBJ2-5; D not resolved. CDR3 length equals 12 residues. Germline V CDR1 and CDR2: SEHNR, FQNEAQ (reference sequence). Trimming took 5 bases from V and 2 from J, leaving 6 bases between them. DNA of the CDR3: TGTGCCAGCAGCGTCCAGCAAGAGACCCAGTACTTC. Translation: CASSVQQETQYF.

In the case of this clone: Other DNA sequences in this specimen translate into the identical CDR3. The CDR3 region has the DNA TGTGCCACCAGTGATCCGAGGGGGACAGATACGCAGTATTTT. It encodes CATSDPRGTDTQYF. The V call is TRBV24-1, the J call TRBJ2-3, with a tentative D call TRBD1 (6 bases). CDR3 size: 14 residues. Looked up from germline, CDR1 is KGHDR and CDR2 is SFDVKD. The V and J ends lost 3 bases and 3 bases respectively, with 9 bases between them.

This clone was seen more than once but under ten times. The rearrangement links TRBV9 to TRBJ1-1, with TRBD1 matching 8 bases. CDR1 and CDR2 from the germline V gene are SGDLS and YYNGEE. V shed 0 bases, J shed 5 bases, and the junction held 12 bases outside the gene matches. The CDR3 consists of 17 residues. In DNA form, the CDR3 reads TGTGCCAGCAGCGTAGCAGGACAGGGTTCCGCGTCAACTGAAGCTTTCTTT. Translated, it gives CASSVAGQGSASTEAFF.

This chain uses TRBV24-1 with TRBJ1-3; no clear D. Germline V gene lookup returns CDR1 KGHDR and CDR2 SFDVKD. The CDR3 covers 12 residues. V was cut by 4 bases and J by 4 bases, with 4 bases left in between. The CDR3 coding sequence is TGTGCCACCAGTGACACAGGAAACACCATATATTTT. Encoded protein: CATSDTGNTIYF.

This chain joins TRBV15 and TRBJ2-5, with TRBD2 matching over 8 bases. J gave up 1 base and V 0 bases, and 10 bases lay outside the gene matches. CDR3 size: 18 residues. Germline CDR1 is LNHNV and CDR2 is YYDKDF (reference sequence). The CDR3 reads CATSRDPREGGVQETQYF. CDR3 nucleotide sequence: TGTGCCACCAGCAGAGATCCTCGGGAGGGAGGAGTCCAAGAGACCCAGTACTTC.

The CDR3 DNA reads TGCGCCAGCAGCCAAGTTTTACTTCCCCACAATCAGCCCCAGCATTTT. It translates to CASSQVLLPHNQPQHF. The chain has TRBV4-3 and TRBJ1-5; D is undetermined. Germline-derived CDR1 and CDR2 are LGHNA and YSLEER. The CDR3 runs 16 residues. Between the trimmed V and J ends, which lost 1 base and 3 bases, there was a span of 13 bases.

The chain is built from TRBV10-3 and TRBJ1-2; D may be TRBD1 (6 bases). Trimming stripped 7 bases from V and 6 bases from J, with 15 bases between. Germline V gene lookup returns CDR1 ENHRY and CDR2 SYGVKD. This CDR3 is 13 amino acids long. The CDR3 DNA reads as TGTGCCATCACCGAATCAGGGGAGAATGGCTACACCTTC. Translation: CAITESGENGYTF.

J is TRBJ2-1 and V is TRBV11-2; TRBD2 is a possible D gene (6 bases). Germline-derived CDR1 and CDR2 are SGHAT and FQNNGV. CDR3 length: 12 residues. Deletions cut 3 bases from V and 7 bases from J, with 7 bases between. Written as DNA, the CDR3 is TGTGCCAGCAGCTTTGGGGGGAATGAGCAGTTCTTC. It yields the protein CASSFGGNEQFF.

The genes are TRBV7-2 and TRBJ1-1; D remains ambiguous. The CDR3 has 13 residues. The V gene lost 0 bases and the J gene lost 4 bases, with 6 bases spanning the gap. The germline V gene encodes CDR1 SGHTA and CDR2 FQGNSA. The CDR3 protein is CASSLAHSTEAFF. The CDR3, as DNA: TGTGCCAGCAGCTTAGCGCACAGCACTGAAGCTTTCTTT. The variable domain in full, with the rest retrieved from reference TRBV7-2 and TRBJ1-1, is GAGVSQSPSNKVTEKGKDVELRCDPISGHTALYWYRQSLGQGLEFLIYFQGNSAPDKSGLPSDRFSAERTGGSVSTLTIQRTQQEDSAVYLCASSLAHSTEAFFGQGTRLTVV.

J is TRBJ2-4 and V is TRBV4-3; TRBD1 aligns across 11 bases. This CDR3 has 15 amino acids. Germline CDR1 and CDR2: LGHNA and YSLEER. V shed 5 bases and J 6 bases; nucleotides not matched to a gene: 6. CDR3 sequence: CASSYRTGGGNIQYF. As DNA, the CDR3 is TGCGCCAGCAGCTACAGGACAGGGGGCGGAAACATTCAGTACTTC.

This clone showed up just once. The genes are TRBV6-2 or TRBV6-3 and TRBJ1-2; weak D call: TRBD1 (5 bases). The CDR3 contains 16 residues. Looked up from germline, CDR1 is MNHEY and CDR2 is SVGEGT. Trimming pared 5 bases from V and 9 bases from J, leaving 25 bases between. CDR3 DNA sequence: TGTGCCAGCAGTACCAGCAATGGCAGGGCGAGTTGGAGCTACACCTTC. This codes for CASSTSNGRASWSYTF.

The genes are TRBV6-5 and TRBJ2-1, with TRBD2 identical over 8 bases. CDR1 and CDR2 from the germline V gene are MNHEY and SVGAGI. Trimming at V came to 2 bases and at J to 8 bases, leaving 8 bases not matched to a gene. This CDR3 is built from 15 residues. The CDR3 sequence: CASSYNREGLDEQFF. CDR3 sequence (DNA): TGTGCCAGCAGTTACAACCGGGAGGGCCTGGATGAGCAGTTCTTC.

J is TRBJ2-7 and V is TRBV18; 7 nucleotides agree with TRBD1. The trim removed 2 bases at V and 6 bases at J, leaving 7 bases unmatched. Germline values: CDR1 KGHSH, CDR2 LQKENI. CDR3 length equals 14 residues. This chain's CDR3 is CASSPRQGRGEQYV. The CDR3 DNA is TGTGCCAGCTCACCAAGACAGGGCCGCGGCGAGCAGTACGTC.

The rearrangement uses TRBV7-8 and TRBJ2-1, with D possibly matching TRBD1 (6 bases). V lost 2 bases, J lost 6 bases, and 17 bases lay in between. The CDR3 has 16 residues. Germline V gene data show CDR1 as SGHVS and CDR2 as FQNEAQ. The CDR3 DNA reads TGTGCCAGCAGCTTACCCCGGGACAAGGTGGTCAATGAGCAGTTCTTC. Translated: CASSLPRDKVVNEQFF.

V and J are TRBV19 and TRBJ1-2; D is uncertain. Germline values: CDR1 LNHDA, CDR2 SQIVND (reference sequence). The CDR3 is made up of 13 amino acids. Trimming removed 3 bases at V and 1 base at J, with 6 bases between. CDR3 bases: TGTGCCAGTAGTATCCGCGATAACTATGGCTACACCTTC. Encoded protein: CASSIRDNYGYTF. Full variable domain (outside the CDR3, taken from reference TRBV19 and TRBJ1-2): DGGITQSPKYLFRKEGQNVTLSCEQNLNHDAMYWYRQDPGQGLRLIYYSQIVNDFQKGDIAEGYSVSREKKESFPLTVTSAQKNPTAFYLCASSIRDNYGYTFGSGTRLTVV.

This chain joins TRBV28 and TRBJ1-6, with D possibly TRBD1 on 6 matching bases. CDR3 length: 14 amino acids. The germline V gene has CDR1 MDHEN and CDR2 SYDVKM. V was cut by 6 bases and J by 11 bases, with 17 bases left in between. The CDR3 here is CASSPTGTMPPLHF. The CDR3 DNA reads TGTGCCAGCAGCCCCACAGGGACGATGCCACCCCTCCACTTT.

The chain couples TRBV3-1 (or the pseudogene TRBV3-2) to TRBJ2-5; tentative D call: TRBD1 (6 bases). V gave up 3 bases and J gave up 3 bases, with 14 bases separating them. Germline V gene data show CDR1 as LGHDT and CDR2 as YNNKEL (reference sequence). This CDR3 region has 15 residues. CDR3 protein: CASSHPLGGKETQYF. In DNA, the CDR3 is TGTGCCAGCAGCCATCCTCTAGGGGGAAAAGAGACCCAGTACTTC.

The chain uses TRBV19 and TRBJ1-2; TRBD1 matches at 9 bases. The CDR3 contains 12 residues. Germline V gives CDR1 LNHDA, CDR2 SQIVND (reference sequence). The J segment lost 8 bases and the V segment lost 7 bases, leaving 5 bases of the junction unmatched. The CDR3 sequence is CASTQGARGYTF. DNA of the CDR3: TGTGCCAGTACACAGGGGGCGCGGGGCTACACCTTC.

This clone showed up just a few times. The rearrangement joins TRBV5-1 to TRBJ1-2; 7 bases are a match to TRBD1. CDR3 size: 14 residues. V lost 4 bases to trimming and J lost 4 bases; unmatched junction nucleotides: 7. Per germline, CDR1 SGHRS and CDR2 YFSETQ. This CDR3 is CASSKESGGYGYTF. The CDR3, as DNA: TGCGCCAGCAGCAAGGAGTCAGGGGGCTATGGCTACACCTTC.

The chain uses TRBV14 and TRBJ2-3; 9 bases map to TRBD2. The CDR3 totals 15 residues. The germline V gene has CDR1 SGHDN and CDR2 FVKESK. The ends lost 3 bases at V and 1 base at J; junction bases unmatched: 2. CDR3 sequence reads: CASSQSGGRTDTQYF. DNA of the CDR3: TGTGCCAGCAGCCAGAGCGGGGGGCGCACAGATACGCAGTATTTT.

This sequence joins TRBV6-2 or TRBV6-3 and TRBJ2-3; D is perhaps TRBD2 (6 bases). V was trimmed by 5 bases and J by 4 bases, leaving 13 bases between them. Germline lookup yields CDR1 MNHEY and CDR2 SVGEGT. The CDR3 has 14 residues. CDR3 in DNA: TGTGCCAGCAGTCCGGGACTCCACTCAGATACGCAGTATTTT. Translation: CASSPGLHSDTQYF.

The chain uses TRBV29-1 and TRBJ1-5, with D uncertain. This CDR3 has 12 amino acids. The ends were cut back, 4 bases at V and 2 bases at J, with 6 bases in the middle. CDR1 is SQVTM and CDR2 is ANQGSEA in the germline V gene. CDR3 amino acids: CSVAVGNQPQHF. CDR3 sequence (DNA): TGCAGCGTTGCAGTGGGCAATCAGCCCCAGCATTTT.

V and J are TRBV11-2 and TRBJ1-2; 9 bases line up with TRBD1. Germline CDR1 is SGHAT and CDR2 is FQNNGV. This CDR3 spans 14 amino acids. The junction had 13 bases not matched to a gene; V was cut back by 10 bases and J by 7 bases. Here the CDR3 DNA reads TGTGCCATCCCAATACAGGGGGCCCTGGGTGGCTACACCTTC. This gives the protein CAIPIQGALGGYTF.

V is TRBV11-2 and J is TRBJ2-3, with D perhaps TRBD2 (5 bases). The CDR3 spans 14 residues. Germline assignment: CDR1 SGHAT and CDR2 FQNNGV. With 4 bases removed from V and 10 bases from J, the gap between germline ends came to 18 bases. The CDR3: CASSSLRNGSAQYF. The CDR3 bases are TGTGCCAGCAGCTCCCTACGAAACGGTAGCGCGCAGTATTTT.

J is TRBJ2-7 and V is TRBV18; 10 bases map to TRBD2. Germline lookup yields CDR1 KGHSH and CDR2 LQKENI. The CDR3 runs to 14 residues. The junction had 8 bases not matched to a gene; V was cut back by 3 bases and J by 9 bases. DNA for the CDR3: TGTGCCAGCTCACCTATGTCTAGCGGGAGCTGGCAGTACGTC. The encoded protein is CASSPMSSGSWQYV.

V gene TRBV18 combines with J gene TRBJ1-1; tentative D call: TRBD1 (5 bases). This CDR3 is built from 15 residues. V lost 3 bases to trimming and J lost 4 bases, with 15 bases between them. The germline CDR1 and CDR2 sequences are KGHSH and LQKENI. CDR3 DNA sequence: TGTGCCAGCTCACCCATGGGGGGGATGAGCACTGAAGCTTTCTTT. Residues: CASSPMGGMSTEAFF.